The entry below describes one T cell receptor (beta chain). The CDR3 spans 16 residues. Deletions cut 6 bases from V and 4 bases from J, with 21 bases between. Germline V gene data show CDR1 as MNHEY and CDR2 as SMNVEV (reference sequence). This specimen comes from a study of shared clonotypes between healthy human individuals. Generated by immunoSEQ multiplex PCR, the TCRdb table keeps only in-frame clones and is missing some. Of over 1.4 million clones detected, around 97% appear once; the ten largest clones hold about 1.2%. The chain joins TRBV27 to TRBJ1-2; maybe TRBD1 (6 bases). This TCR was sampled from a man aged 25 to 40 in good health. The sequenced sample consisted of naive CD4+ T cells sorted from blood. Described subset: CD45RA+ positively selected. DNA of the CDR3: TGTGCCAGCAGCAAAAGCCGCACCGACAGGCTCTATGGCTACACCTTC. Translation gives CASSKSRTDRLYGYTF.